This note documents a single T cell receptor beta chain sequence. Just one base apart from a much larger clone, this may be a read error. CDR1 and CDR2 (germline): DFQATT, SNEGSKA (reference sequence). CDR3 length: 12 amino acids. The sample belongs to a study of T cells in Graves' hyperthyroidism and ophthalmopathy. The investigators amplified TCR beta CDR3 regions from RNA transcripts. First-round RT-PCR of the TCR CDR3 relied on the HTBI primer set. TCRdb recomputed calls from the multiplex PCR reads with MiXCR, one row per CDR3 protein. The table records 400,000 to 550,000 distinct CDR3 sequences, around a quarter of them present only once.

The genes are TRBV20-1 and TRBJ2-7; D is perhaps TRBD1 or TRBD2 (5 bases each). Sequenced: blood. The TCR sequence derives from a woman aged 25-40 years with Graves' ophthalmopathy. CDR3 protein: CSARDFRDELYF. For the CDR3, the DNA is TGCAGTGCTAGAGATTTTCGGGACGAGCTGTACTTC.